A selection of T cell receptor beta chains follows, all from one sample in a study of tumour-infiltrating T cells in Burkitt lymphoma. Clones were read by immunoSEQ multiplex PCR, and TCRdb kept only the in-frame ones, dropping some. This sample has some 1,300 clones; 13% occur once, and the top ten carry 3.5% to 5%. Sequencing input: tumor tissue. These TCRs come from a human donor with Burkitt lymphoma. CDR3s include the opening cysteine and the closing phenylalanine or tryptophan. The D gene is left open where the match is weak. Rows give clone size only sometimes, using once, few, many, or a class for an expanded clone.

NA | NA | TRBJ2-1 | TRBV7-6 | TGTGCCAGCAGCTTAGGACCGGGACGGCAGACCAACAATGAGCAGTTCTTC | CASSLGPGRQTNNEQFF
few | NA | TRBJ1-2 | TRBV2 | TGTGCCAGCAGTGAAGGGAACACCCGGACAGGCTACACCTTC | CASSEGNTRTGYTF
few | TRBD2 | TRBJ2-2 | TRBV5-1 | TGCGCCAGCAGCTTGACTAGCGGTTCGAACACCGGGGAGCTGTTTTTT | CASSLTSGSNTGELFF
NA | TRBD2 | TRBJ2-5 | TRBV7-9 | TGTGCCAGCAGCTTATTGTCTAGCGGGAGTGAACAGACCCAGTACTTC | CASSLLSSGSEQTQYF
NA | TRBD2 | TRBJ2-2 | TRBV19 | TGTGCCAGTAGTCTTCTAGCGGGAGAAACCGGGGAGCTGTTTTTT | CASSLLAGETGELFF
few | NA | TRBJ2-1 | TRBV4-3 | TGCGCCAGCAGCCAAGAAGAGACAGGTTACAATGAGCAGTTCTTC | CASSQEETGYNEQFF
few | TRBD1 | TRBJ2-2 | TRBV10-1 | TGCGCCAGCAGTCCCGGGACAGGGAACACCGGGGAGCTATTTTTT | CASSPGTGNTGELFF
few | NA | TRBJ2-1 | TRBV5-5 | TGTGCCAGCAGCTTCAGCGGGTCAACCTACAATGAGCAGTTCTTC | CASSFSGSTYNEQFF
NA | NA | TRBJ1-4 | TRBV5-1 | TGCGCCAGCAGCTTAGGAGGGGTTGAGGAAAAACTGTTTTTT | CASSLGGVEEKLFF
few | NA | TRBJ1-2 | TRBV7-6 | TGTGCCAGCAGCTTAGGAACAGGTTATGGCTACACCTTC | CASSLGTGYGYTF